This TCR beta chain originates from a study of post-analysis software for immune sequencing data. Across the study: Patients had relapsing-remitting, secondary progressive or progressive-relapsing multiple sclerosis; some lacked subtype. General study results and limits: When patients were compared with controls, 4 or 5 TRBV segments were more frequent, TRBV5-6, TRBV5-1 and TRBV20-1 among them. Those with multiple sclerosis, the patient group, showed significantly lower normalized Chao1 diversity than controls.

V was pared by 6 bases and J by 5 bases, with 19 bases between. Per the germline V gene, CDR1 is MNHEY and CDR2 is SMNVEV (reference sequence). This CDR3 comprises 15 residues. On this clonotype: Its target is unknown.

Prepared TCR beta cDNA libraries contained unique molecular identifiers. TCRdb recomputed calls from the PCR reads with MiXCR, one row per CDR3 protein. The repertoire includes 750,000 to 900,000 distinct CDR3 sequences, approximately 44% of them detected once, and roughly 4.4% sits in the top ten. Specimen: blood. The sequence derives from a girl aged 10-17 years with multiple sclerosis. The V gene is TRBV27, the J gene TRBJ1-1, with TRBD1 as a possible D gene (6 bases). CDR3 protein: CASSPSGGRWTEAFF. For the CDR3, the DNA is TGTGCCAGCAGCCCCTCGGGGGGCCGGTGGACTGAAGCTTTCTTT.